Each of the 3 T cell receptor beta chains below was sequenced from the same sample in a study of naive and memory T cell subsets. Both TRBC1 and TRBC2 were covered by a beta constant-region primer of two equimolar oligonucleotides. Each CDR3 protein gets one entry after TCRdb re-called the UMI-ligation and nested PCR reads with MiXCR. The sample yields about 90,000 distinct CDR3 sequences, about 7% seen once. Specimen: central memory CD4+ T cells from blood. The source is a human donor in good health.

This clonotype showed up just a few times. The chain has TRBV6-5 and TRBJ2-1; D call uncertain. Germline CDR1 is MNHEY and CDR2 is SVGAGI. Trimming stripped 2 bases from V and 7 bases from J, with 12 bases between. CDR3 length equals 14 residues. CDR3 residues: CASSYETPANEQFF. The DNA of the CDR3 is TGTGCCAGCAGTTACGAAACGCCGGCTAATGAGCAGTTCTTC.

The table lists this clonotype with a few counts. The chain links TRBV6-1 to TRBJ1-2; D unresolved. Germline-derived CDR1 and CDR2 are MNHNS and SASEGT. The CDR3 loop spans 14 amino acids. Between the trimmed V and J ends, which lost 1 base and 5 bases, there was a span of 11 bases. CDR3 loop: CASSEELESYGYTF. In nucleotides, the CDR3 is TGTGCCAGCAGTGAAGAGTTAGAGTCTTATGGCTACACCTTC.

The V gene is TRBV7-2, the J gene TRBJ2-1, with 7 bases identical to TRBD2. The CDR3 covers 15 residues. V gave up 3 bases and J gave up 7 bases; unmatched junction bases: 9. CDR1 and CDR2 from the germline V gene are SGHTA and FQGNSA. The chain's CDR3 is CASSFQWEGRNEQFF. In DNA form, the CDR3 reads TGTGCCAGCAGCTTCCAGTGGGAGGGCCGAAATGAGCAGTTCTTC.